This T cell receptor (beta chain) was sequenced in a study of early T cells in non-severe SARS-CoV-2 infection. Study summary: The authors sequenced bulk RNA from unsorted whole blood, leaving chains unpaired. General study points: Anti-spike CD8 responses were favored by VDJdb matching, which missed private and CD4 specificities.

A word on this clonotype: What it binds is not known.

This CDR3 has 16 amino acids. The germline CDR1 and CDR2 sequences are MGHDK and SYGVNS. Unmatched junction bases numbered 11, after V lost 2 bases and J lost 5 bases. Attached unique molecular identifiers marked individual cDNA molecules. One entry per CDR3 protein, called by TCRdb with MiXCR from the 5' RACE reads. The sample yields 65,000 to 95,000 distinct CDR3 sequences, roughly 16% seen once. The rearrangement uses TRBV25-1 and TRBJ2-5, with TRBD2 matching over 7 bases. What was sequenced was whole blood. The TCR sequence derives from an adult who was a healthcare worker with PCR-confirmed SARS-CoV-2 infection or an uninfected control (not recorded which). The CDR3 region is CASSEGVGWEGETQYF. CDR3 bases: TGTGCCAGCAGTGAAGGTGTTGGTTGGGAGGGGGAGACCCAGTACTTC.